A single sample is the source of the 8 T cell receptor beta chains below, sequenced in a study of regulatory T cells in long-lasting Graves disease. The authors built TCR beta libraries using iRepertoire HTBI primers and Arm-PCR of CDR3 regions. TCRdb itself ran the multiplex PCR reads through MiXCR, one entry per CDR3 protein. The sample holds 620,000 or so distinct CDR3 sequences, about 15% seen once. Time point of the sample: newly diagnosed GD, antithyroid drugs for less than 3 months. With RNA extracted from PBMCs as input, the TCR library was made. A further study also used this sample, focusing on T cells in Graves' hyperthyroidism and ophthalmopathy.

The sequences come from peripheral blood mononuclear cells (PBMCs), collected at new diagnosis, from a patient treated with antithyroid drugs. Receptors originate from a woman in her 30s with Graves disease.

At least ten counts were recorded for this clonotype. The chain has TRBV27 and TRBJ2-1; D is possibly TRBD1 (6 bases). CDR3 length: 14 residues. Germline V gives CDR1 MNHEY, CDR2 SMNVEV (reference sequence). V dropped 5 bases and J dropped 3 bases, with 11 bases sitting between them. The CDR3 nucleotides read TGTGCCAGCAGTCCCGACAGGCTCTACAATGAGCAGTTCTTC. This gives the protein CASSPDRLYNEQFF.

Ten or more counts support this clonotype. The CDR3 nucleotides read TGTGCCAGCAGGGACACGCGCTCTGGAAACACCATATATTTT. Translated, it gives CASRDTRSGNTIYF. This chain links TRBV2 with TRBJ1-3; D may be TRBD1 (5 bases). Between the trimmed V and J ends, which lost 6 bases and 0 bases, there was a span of 9 bases. The CDR3 sequence is 14 residues long. CDR1 SNHLY and CDR2 FYNNEI come from the germline V gene.

In its sample, this clonotype was seen a few times. The rearrangement links TRBV20-1 to TRBJ2-7; 9 bases fit TRBD2. V shed 5 bases and J 2 bases; nucleotides not matched to a gene: 4. This CDR3 is 13 amino acids long. Germline V lookup: CDR1 DFQATT, CDR2 SNEGSKA (reference sequence). This CDR3 reads CSALLAGPYEQYF. CDR3 bases: TGCAGTGCTTTACTAGCGGGCCCCTACGAGCAGTACTTC.

This clonotype was counted ten times or more. The rearrangement uses TRBV20-1 and TRBJ1-1, with TRBD1 identical over 9 bases. Trimming removed 6 bases from V and 5 bases from J; junction bases left unmatched: 10. CDR1 and CDR2 from the germline V gene are DFQATT and SNEGSKA (reference sequence). The CDR3 covers 14 residues. CDR3: CSAPRGQGWTEAFF. DNA of the CDR3: TGCAGTGCCCCCCGGGGACAGGGTTGGACTGAAGCTTTCTTT.

There are many counts of this clonotype. Here the CDR3 omits its conserved ending phenylalanine or tryptophan, so a read error is the likely source. The limits of the CDR3 on the DNA are not certain, so only TCRdb's listed CDR3 is given. The V call is TRBV7-4, the J call TRBJ1-3; the table's D call TRBD1 went unverified against the DNA. The CDR3 numbers 11 amino acids, ends counted. Germline CDR1 reads SGHVT; CDR2 reads SQSDAQ. CDR3 loop: CASSSVRVTLS.

The V and J genes are TRBV18 and TRBJ2-5; no clear D. CDR3 length equals 14 residues. Between the trimmed V and J ends, which lost 6 bases and 2 bases, there was a span of 13 bases. CDR1 KGHSH and CDR2 LQKENI come from the germline V gene. Written as DNA, the CDR3 is TGTGCCAGCTCGTCCCTTGCCCTTCAAGAGACCCAGTACTTC. Amino acid sequence: CASSSLALQETQYF.

This clonotype occurred many times. V is TRBV6-1 and J is TRBJ1-5, with a tentative D call TRBD1 (5 bases). Looked up from germline, CDR1 is MNHNS and CDR2 is SASEGT. This CDR3 contains 13 residues. V lost 5 bases, J lost 6 bases, and 11 bases lay in between. For the CDR3, the DNA is TGTGCCAGCAGTCCCGGACATCTTCAGCCCCAGCATTTT. Translating it yields CASSPGHLQPQHF.

This clonotype was picked up many times. The chain uses TRBV6-2 or TRBV6-3 and TRBJ1-5; 9 bases line up with TRBD1. Unmatched junction bases numbered 8, after V lost 6 bases and J lost 5 bases. CDR1 MNHEY and CDR2 SVGEGT come from the germline V gene. The length of the CDR3 is 15 residues. CDR3 sequence: CASSKNRGRDQPQHF. CDR3 DNA: TGTGCCAGCAGCAAGAACAGGGGGCGCGATCAGCCCCAGCATTTT.